This TCR beta chain is drawn from a study of blood T cell repertoires in COVID-19. The germline V and J ends were trimmed by 3 bases and 2 bases, with 17 bases remaining between them. Germline CDR1 is SGHNT and CDR2 is YENEEA. The CDR3 has 17 residues. Authors' processing steps: It was from reference gene primer amplification that nucleated cell counts were estimated. Repertoires were generated with immunoSEQ multiplex PCR, while TCRdb's copy carries only in-frame clones and drops some. The DNA was the basis for D and trimming; V, J and clone size are from that table. This sample has roughly 310,000 clones, with around 89% found just once.

Material for sequencing was PBMCs or T cells enriched from blood (not recorded which). The source is a woman aged 40 to 50 who had recovered from COVID-19. This chain uses TRBV11-3 with TRBJ2-4; tentative D call: TRBD1 (6 bases). The CDR3 loop is CASSLGAVGNSKNIQYF. CDR3 coding DNA: TGTGCCAGCAGCTTGGGGGCCGTTGGTAACTCCAAAAACATTCAGTACTTC.